Presented here are 30 T cell receptor beta chains from one specimen sequenced in a study of identical twins. TCRdb recomputed calls from the 5' RACE reads with MiXCR, one row per CDR3 protein. The top ten hold 0.8% to 1% of the sample, which has hundreds of thousands of distinct CDR3 sequences, about 9.4% seen once. These data were also reused for a study on yellow fever vaccine responses in identical twins.

The sequenced material came from PBMCs. These receptors were taken from a woman aged 18 to 35 in good health.

This clonotype was seen a handful of times. The CDR3 protein is CASSVSGVEQYF. CDR3 in DNA: TGTGCCAGCAGTGTGTCTGGAGTCGAGCAGTACTTC. The rearrangement joins TRBV2 to TRBJ2-7; D not resolved. The germline V and J ends were trimmed by 4 bases and 6 bases, with 10 bases remaining between them. In germline, CDR1 is SNHLY, CDR2 FYNNEI. The CDR3 runs 12 residues.

This clonotype showed up just a few times. V gene TRBV12-3 or TRBV12-4 combines with J gene TRBJ2-5; 7 nucleotides align to TRBD2. The trim removed 6 bases at V and 1 base at J, leaving 11 bases unmatched. The CDR3 contains 16 residues. The CDR3 loop reads CASRPGRGSSQETQYF. The CDR3 coding sequence is TGTGCCAGCAGACCCGGACGCGGGAGCTCCCAAGAGACCCAGTACTTC.

This clonotype was recorded at least ten times. The CDR3 loop reads CASSFLSSGGGTDTQYF. The CDR3 coding sequence is TGTGCCAGCAGTTTCCTCTCTAGCGGTGGGGGCACAGATACGCAGTATTTT. The gene calls are TRBV12-3 or TRBV12-4 and TRBJ2-3; TRBD2 agrees at 7 bases. There are 17 residues in the CDR3. The ends lost 3 bases at V and 1 base at J; junction bases unmatched: 10.

Ten or more counts support this clonotype. The chain uses TRBV7-9 and TRBJ2-3, with D perhaps matching TRBD1 (5 bases). The CDR3 extends over 15 amino acids. Trimming removed 3 bases at V and 4 bases at J, with 14 bases between. Germline V gene data show CDR1 as SEHNR and CDR2 as FQNEAQ (reference sequence). This CDR3 reads CASSFVQGGADTQYF. DNA of the CDR3: TGTGCCAGCAGCTTCGTTCAGGGCGGTGCAGATACGCAGTATTTT.

The sample holds a few counts of this clonotype. The chain links TRBV5-1 to TRBJ1-4; TRBD1 agrees at 8 bases. The V and J ends lost 0 bases and 7 bases, in that order; junction bases with no gene match: 2. Germline CDR1 reads SGHRS; CDR2 reads YFSETQ. This CDR3 has 14 residues. CDR3 protein: CASSLGTGFEKLFF. CDR3 nucleotides: TGCGCCAGCAGCTTGGGGACAGGGTTTGAAAAACTGTTTTTT.

This sequence joins TRBV10-3 and TRBJ1-2; tentatively, D is TRBD1 (5 bases). The CDR3 spans 15 residues. Germline-derived CDR1 and CDR2 are ENHRY and SYGVKD. The germline V and J ends were trimmed by 3 bases and 7 bases, with 18 bases remaining between them. The CDR3 here is CAISDGEGRSGGYTF. The CDR3 nucleotides read TGTGCCATCAGTGACGGGGAGGGGCGGTCAGGTGGCTACACCTTC.

As DNA, the CDR3 is TGTGCCAGCAGCGGGACTAGCCCCATCTCAGGCGGGGAGCTGTTTTTT. Translating it yields CASSGTSPISGGELFF. The V and J genes are TRBV9 and TRBJ2-2; 8 bases agree with TRBD2. The J segment lost 7 bases and the V segment lost 3 bases, leaving 11 bases of the junction unmatched. The CDR3 is 16 amino acids. The germline V gene has CDR1 SGDLS and CDR2 YYNGEE.

The sample holds many counts of this clonotype. The V gene is TRBV29-1, the J gene TRBJ2-3; D may be TRBD2 (6 bases). CDR1 is SQVTM, CDR2 ANQGSEA, per germline. V dropped 4 bases and J dropped 5 bases, with 10 bases sitting between them. This CDR3 has 12 residues. In DNA, the CDR3 is TGCAGCGTTGTTCCGGGGGAAGATACGCAGTATTTT. Amino acid sequence: CSVVPGEDTQYF.

The J gene is TRBJ2-7, the V gene TRBV6-2 or TRBV6-3; 7 bases are a match to TRBD2. The J segment lost 1 base and the V segment lost 8 bases, leaving 11 bases of the junction unmatched. This CDR3 is built from 15 residues. CDR1 and CDR2 (germline): MNHEY, SVGEGT. CDR3: CASEGLAGVSYEQYF. The CDR3 nucleotides are TGTGCCAGCGAAGGCCTGGCGGGAGTATCCTACGAGCAGTACTTC.

This clonotype appeared many times. V usage is TRBV5-6 and J usage is TRBJ2-1; 11 bases are shared with TRBD2. The CDR3 loop spans 15 amino acids. Trimming took 4 bases from V and 10 from J; bases not matched to a gene: 10. From germline, CDR1 is SGHDT and CDR2 YYEEEE. Here the CDR3 DNA reads TGTGCCAGCAGCCCTGCACTAGCGGGAGTCAGAGAGCAGTTCTTC. Protein: CASSPALAGVREQFF.

The chain links TRBV4-3 to TRBJ2-3, with 12 bases that match TRBD2. This CDR3 has 17 residues. Per germline, CDR1 LGHNA and CDR2 YSLEER. With 0 bases clipped from V and 6 bases from J, the junction kept 7 bases outside the gene matches. The CDR3 DNA is TGCGCCAGCAGCCAAGATCTAACTAGCGGGAGGATGGATACGCAGTATTTT. Translated, it gives CASSQDLTSGRMDTQYF.

This clonotype was seen more than once but under ten times. V gene TRBV7-2 combines with J gene TRBJ2-7; 14 positions match TRBD2. Trimming removed 2 bases from V and 4 bases from J; junction bases left unmatched: 7. The length of the CDR3 is 17 residues. CDR1 and CDR2 (germline): SGHTA, FQGNSA. CDR3 in amino acids: CASSLMTSGRAAYEQYF. CDR3 DNA sequence: TGTGCCAGCAGCTTAATGACTAGCGGGAGGGCCGCGTACGAGCAGTACTTC.

The J gene is TRBJ2-5, the V gene TRBV11-3; D not certain. The CDR3 is made up of 14 amino acids. Germline V gene data show CDR1 as SGHNT and CDR2 as YENEEA. The V end lost 5 bases, the J end lost 5 bases, and 15 bases lay between the germline ends. This CDR3 reads CASSRSGVEETQYF. The CDR3 DNA is TGTGCCAGCAGCCGATCGGGTGTTGAGGAGACCCAGTACTTC.

In its sample, this clonotype was seen many times. The rearrangement joins TRBV28 to TRBJ2-7, with 10 nucleotides matching TRBD1. This CDR3 contains 15 residues. Germline V gene lookup returns CDR1 MDHEN and CDR2 SYDVKM. With 4 bases clipped from V and 4 bases from J, the junction kept 7 bases outside the gene matches. CDR3 protein: CASSSLRTGGYEQYF. CDR3 nucleotide sequence: TGTGCCAGCAGTTCTCTCAGGACAGGGGGTTACGAGCAGTACTTC.

This clonotype was seen ten or more times. The chain has TRBV12-3 or TRBV12-4 and TRBJ1-5; perhaps TRBD1 as D (5 bases). CDR3 size: 16 residues. V was trimmed by 4 bases and J by 0 bases, leaving 13 bases between them. CDR3 amino acids: CASSSDPGLSNQPQHF. In nucleotides, the CDR3 is TGTGCCAGCAGTTCCGACCCGGGGCTTAGCAATCAGCCCCAGCATTTT.

This clonotype turned up a few times. This chain connects TRBV12-3 or TRBV12-4 to TRBJ2-1; TRBD2 is a possible D gene (6 bases). The CDR3 spans 16 residues. The ends were cut back, 3 bases at V and 4 bases at J, with 16 bases in the middle. The CDR3 coding sequence is TGTGCCAGCAGTTTTCGCCCGGGAGCAGTTTACAATGAGCAGTTCTTC. Protein product: CASSFRPGAVYNEQFF.

This clonotype was detected ten times or more. Its ends do not fully match the called genes, so a read error is possible. The chain joins TRBV7-9 to TRBJ2-3; D not resolved. The CDR3 sequence is 14 residues long. Germline values: CDR1 SEHNR, CDR2 FQNEAQ (reference sequence). CDR3: CASSLGRSTDTQYF. The CDR3 DNA is TGCGCCAGCAGCTTGGGCAGATCCACAGATACGCAGTATTTT.

This clonotype was observed many times. The chain's CDR3 is CASVQFRDSYNEQFF. CDR3 DNA sequence: TGCGCCAGCGTCCAATTCAGGGACAGTTACAATGAGCAGTTCTTC. The chain has TRBV5-1 and TRBJ2-1; 7 nucleotides agree with TRBD1. Germline V gene sequence: CDR1 SGHRS, CDR2 YFSETQ. J gave up 4 bases and V 7 bases, and 11 bases lay outside the gene matches. The CDR3 totals 15 residues.

This clonotype was seen a handful of times. V usage is TRBV20-1 and J usage is TRBJ2-1; 10 nucleotides line up with TRBD2. The germline V gene encodes CDR1 DFQATT and CDR2 SNEGSKA (reference sequence). The CDR3 is 13 residues long. V lost 4 bases, J lost 5 bases, and 2 bases stayed unmatched. In DNA, the CDR3 is TGCAGTGCTAACGGACTAGCGGACAATGAGCAGTTCTTC. This encodes CSANGLADNEQFF.

The chain has TRBV7-9 and TRBJ1-2; D unclear. V was clipped by 4 bases and J by 4 bases, with 10 bases between them. Germline loops: CDR1 SEHNR, CDR2 FQNEAQ (reference sequence). The CDR3 is made up of 13 amino acids. The CDR3 DNA is TGTGCCAGCAGCTACACAGACTTCTATGGCTACACCTTC. This encodes CASSYTDFYGYTF.

This clonotype was counted at least ten times. The rearrangement links TRBV4-3 to TRBJ2-7; TRBD1 agrees at 8 bases. The germline gives CDR1 LGHNA, CDR2 YSLEER. The CDR3 loop spans 12 amino acids. The V and J ends lost 5 bases and 9 bases, in that order; junction bases with no gene match: 6. In nucleotides, the CDR3 is TGCGCCAGCAGCGCCGACAGGGGAGTGCAGTACTTC. This codes for CASSADRGVQYF.

The table lists this clonotype with a few counts. The rearrangement joins TRBV29-1 to TRBJ2-1, with TRBD2 as a possible D gene (7 bases). The length of the CDR3 is 17 residues. Germline V gene data show CDR1 as SQVTM and CDR2 as ANQGSEA. Trimming stripped 4 bases from V and 9 bases from J, with 28 bases between. CDR3 nucleotide sequence: TGCAGCGTTGTGAGTGCCACAACTAGCGTTCAGGGGTTTGAGCAGTTCTTC. Translated, it gives CSVVSATTSVQGFEQFF.

This clonotype was recorded many times. This sequence joins TRBV2 and TRBJ2-7; D unclear. Germline values: CDR1 SNHLY, CDR2 FYNNEI. Trimming stripped 3 bases from V and 3 bases from J, with 9 bases between. The CDR3 is 13 residues long. Written as DNA, the CDR3 is TGTGCCAGCAGTGACGGGCAAAACTACGAGCAGTACTTC. Its protein is CASSDGQNYEQYF. Filled out from reference TRBV2 and TRBJ2-7, the complete variable domain reads EPEVTQTPSHQVTQMGQEVILRCVPISNHLYFYWYRQILGQKVEFLVSFYNNEISEKSEIFDDQFSVERPDGSNFTLKIRSTKLEDSAMYFCASSDGQNYEQYFGPGTRLTVT.

This clonotype was observed at least ten times. The J gene is TRBJ1-5, the V gene TRBV7-9; the D is unclear. The V end was cut by 0 bases, the J end by 4 bases, with 7 bases between. The CDR3 contains 14 residues. From germline, CDR1 is SEHNR and CDR2 FQNEAQ (reference sequence). This chain's CDR3 is CASSLAVSNQPQHF. The CDR3 coding sequence is TGTGCCAGCAGCTTAGCGGTTTCAAATCAGCCCCAGCATTTT.

This clonotype was seen more than once but under ten times. This chain uses TRBV5-1 with TRBJ2-7; 9 nucleotides match TRBD1. CDR3 length: 16 residues. V was clipped by 4 bases and J by 3 bases; unmatched bases: 11. CDR1 and CDR2 from the germline V gene are SGHRS and YFSETQ. The CDR3 here is CASSPRTGQGFYEQYF. For the CDR3, the DNA is TGCGCCAGCAGCCCACGGACGGGACAGGGTTTCTACGAGCAGTACTTC.

This clonotype has only a few counts. The rearrangement links TRBV5-1 to TRBJ2-3; D remains unclear. V gave up 0 bases and J gave up 0 bases, with 8 bases separating them. Germline-derived CDR1 and CDR2 are SGHRS and YFSETQ. The CDR3 covers 15 residues. The CDR3 region has the DNA TGCGCCAGCAGCTTGGACGCCCCTAGCACAGATACGCAGTATTTT. Translation gives CASSLDAPSTDTQYF.

This clonotype was recorded many times. The genes are TRBV12-3 or TRBV12-4 and TRBJ2-1; no definite D call. Trimming took off 1 base at V and 4 bases at J, with 5 bases between the two ends. This CDR3 region has 13 residues. Written as DNA, the CDR3 is TGTGCCAGCAGTTTAGGGCGTTACAATGAGCAGTTCTTC. It is translated as CASSLGRYNEQFF.

This clonotype showed up many times. The chain recombines TRBV29-1 with TRBJ1-3, with D possibly TRBD1 on 5 matching bases. The CDR3 has 14 residues. Germline-derived CDR1 and CDR2 are SQVTM and ANQGSEA. The V gene lost 4 bases and the J gene lost 0 bases, with 10 bases spanning the gap. CDR3 region: CSVGLGHSGNTIYF. CDR3 nucleotide sequence: TGCAGCGTTGGGTTGGGGCACTCTGGAAACACCATATATTTT.

This clonotype was observed many times. The chain is built from TRBV28 and TRBJ2-5, with 11 bases that match TRBD2. Unmatched junction bases numbered 13, after V lost 5 bases and J lost 5 bases. The germline V gene has CDR1 MDHEN and CDR2 SYDVKM. This CDR3 has 17 amino acids. CDR3 in DNA: TGTGCCAGCAGTACGGCTAGCGGGGGGAAAGTAAGGGAGACCCAGTACTTC. It is translated as CASSTASGGKVRETQYF.

This clonotype was detected only a few times. The chain uses TRBV5-1 and TRBJ2-5; unclear D gene. Trimming removed 0 bases at V and 4 bases at J, with 16 bases between. Germline assignment: CDR1 SGHRS and CDR2 YFSETQ. This CDR3 contains 16 residues. CDR3 sequence (DNA): TGCGCCAGCAGCTTGGAGGGCAGAGCGATGGGAGAGACCCAGTACTTC. This translates into CASSLEGRAMGETQYF.